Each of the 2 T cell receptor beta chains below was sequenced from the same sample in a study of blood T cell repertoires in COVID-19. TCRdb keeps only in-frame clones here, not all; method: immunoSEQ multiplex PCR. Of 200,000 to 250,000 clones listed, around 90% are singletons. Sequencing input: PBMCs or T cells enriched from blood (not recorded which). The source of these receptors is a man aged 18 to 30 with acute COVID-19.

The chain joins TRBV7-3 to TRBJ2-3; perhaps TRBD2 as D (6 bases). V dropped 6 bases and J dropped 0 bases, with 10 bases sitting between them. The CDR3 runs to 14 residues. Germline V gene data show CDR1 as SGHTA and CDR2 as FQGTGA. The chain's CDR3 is CASSSGTSTDTQYF. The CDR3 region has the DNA TGTGCCAGCAGTAGCGGCACTAGCACAGATACGCAGTATTTT.

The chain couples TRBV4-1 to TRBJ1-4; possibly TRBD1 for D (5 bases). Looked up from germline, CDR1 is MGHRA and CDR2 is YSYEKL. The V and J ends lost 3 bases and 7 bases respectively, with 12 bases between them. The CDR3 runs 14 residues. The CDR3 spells CASSHPGSGEKLFF. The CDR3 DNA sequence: TGCGCCAGCAGCCACCCAGGGTCCGGTGAAAAACTGTTTTTT.